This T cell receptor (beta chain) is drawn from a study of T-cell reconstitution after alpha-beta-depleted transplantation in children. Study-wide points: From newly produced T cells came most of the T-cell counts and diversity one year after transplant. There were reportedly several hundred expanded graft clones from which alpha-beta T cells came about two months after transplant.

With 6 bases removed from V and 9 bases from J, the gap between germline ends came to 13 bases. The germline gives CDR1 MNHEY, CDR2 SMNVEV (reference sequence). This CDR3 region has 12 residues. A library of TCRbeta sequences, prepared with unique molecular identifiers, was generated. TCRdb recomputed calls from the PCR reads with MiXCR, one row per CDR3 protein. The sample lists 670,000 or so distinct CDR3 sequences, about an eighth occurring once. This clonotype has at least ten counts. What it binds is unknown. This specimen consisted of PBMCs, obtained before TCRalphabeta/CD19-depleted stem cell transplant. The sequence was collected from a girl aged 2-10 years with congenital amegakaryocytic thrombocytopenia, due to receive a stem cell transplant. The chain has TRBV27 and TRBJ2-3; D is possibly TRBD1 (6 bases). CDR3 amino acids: CASRPSQGTQYF. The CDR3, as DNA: TGTGCCAGCAGACCATCTCAGGGGACGCAGTATTTT.